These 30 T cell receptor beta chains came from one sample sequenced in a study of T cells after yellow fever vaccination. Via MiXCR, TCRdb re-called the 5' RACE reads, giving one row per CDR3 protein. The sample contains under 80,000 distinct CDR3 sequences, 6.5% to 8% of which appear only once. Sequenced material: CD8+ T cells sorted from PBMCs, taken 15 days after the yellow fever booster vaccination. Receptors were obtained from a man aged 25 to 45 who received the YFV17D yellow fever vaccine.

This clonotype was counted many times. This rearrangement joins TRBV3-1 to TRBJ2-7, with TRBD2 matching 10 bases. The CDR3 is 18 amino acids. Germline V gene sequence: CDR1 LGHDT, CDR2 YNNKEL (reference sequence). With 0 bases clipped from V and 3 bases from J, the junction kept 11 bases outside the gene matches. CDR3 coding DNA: TGTGCCAGCAGCCAAGATCCATGGAGTAGCGGGAGGCACTACGAGCAGTACTTC. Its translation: CASSQDPWSSGRHYEQYF.

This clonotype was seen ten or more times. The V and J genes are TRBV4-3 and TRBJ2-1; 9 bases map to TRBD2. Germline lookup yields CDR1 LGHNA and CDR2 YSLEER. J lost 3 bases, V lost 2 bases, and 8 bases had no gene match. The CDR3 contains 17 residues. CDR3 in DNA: TGCGCCAGCAGCCAATTTTGGCGGACTAGCGACTACAATGAGCAGTTCTTC. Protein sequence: CASSQFWRTSDYNEQFF.

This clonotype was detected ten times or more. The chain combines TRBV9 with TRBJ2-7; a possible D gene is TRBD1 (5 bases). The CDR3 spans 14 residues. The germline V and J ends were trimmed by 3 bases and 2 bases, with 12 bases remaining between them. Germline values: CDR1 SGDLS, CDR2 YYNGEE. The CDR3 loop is CASSGPGRPYEQYF. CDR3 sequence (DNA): TGTGCCAGCAGCGGCCCAGGGCGCCCCTACGAGCAGTACTTC. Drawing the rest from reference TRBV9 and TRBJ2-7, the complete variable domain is DSGVTQTPKHLITATGQRVTLRCSPRSGDLSVYWYQQSLDQGLQFLIQYYNGEERAKGNILERFSAQQFPDLHSELNLSSLELGDSALYFCASSGPGRPYEQYFGPGTRLTVT.

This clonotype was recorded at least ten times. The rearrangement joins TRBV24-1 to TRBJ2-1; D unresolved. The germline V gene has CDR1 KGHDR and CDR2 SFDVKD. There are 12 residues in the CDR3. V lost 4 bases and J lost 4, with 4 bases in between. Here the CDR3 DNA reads TGTGCCACCAGTGACCAGTACAATGAGCAGTTCTTC. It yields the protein CATSDQYNEQFF.

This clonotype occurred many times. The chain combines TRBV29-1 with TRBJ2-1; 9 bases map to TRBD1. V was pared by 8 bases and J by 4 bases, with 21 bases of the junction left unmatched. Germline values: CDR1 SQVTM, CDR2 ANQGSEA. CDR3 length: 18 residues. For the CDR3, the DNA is TGCAGCTTAGCCGGGACAGGGAGCCCGGGAGGACATTACAATGAGCAGTTCTTC. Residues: CSLAGTGSPGGHYNEQFF.

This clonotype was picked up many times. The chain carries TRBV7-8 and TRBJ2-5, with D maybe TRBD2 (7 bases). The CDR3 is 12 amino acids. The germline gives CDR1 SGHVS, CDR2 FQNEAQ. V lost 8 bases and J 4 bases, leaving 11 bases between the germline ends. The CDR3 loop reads CASVGGAETQYF. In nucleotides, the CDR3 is TGTGCCAGCGTGGGGGGGGCAGAGACCCAGTACTTC.

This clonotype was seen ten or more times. The CDR3 reads CASSLAADTQYF. As DNA, the CDR3 is TGCGCCAGCAGCTTGGCCGCAGATACGCAGTATTTT. This rearrangement joins TRBV5-1 to TRBJ2-3; D uncertain. CDR3 length: 12 residues. Germline CDR1 SGHRS, CDR2 YFSETQ. Trimming cost V 0 bases and J 4 bases, with 3 bases left between them.

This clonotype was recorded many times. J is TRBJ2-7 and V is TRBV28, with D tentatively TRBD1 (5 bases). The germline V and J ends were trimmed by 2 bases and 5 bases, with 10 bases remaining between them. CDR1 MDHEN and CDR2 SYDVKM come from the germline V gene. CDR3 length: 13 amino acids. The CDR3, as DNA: TGTGCCAGCAGTTTAGACGACAGAGACGAGCAGTACTTC. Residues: CASSLDDRDEQYF.

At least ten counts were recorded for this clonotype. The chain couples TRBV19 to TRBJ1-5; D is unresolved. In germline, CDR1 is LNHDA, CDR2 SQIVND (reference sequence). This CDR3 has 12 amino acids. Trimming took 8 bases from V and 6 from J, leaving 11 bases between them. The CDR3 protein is CASGSSAQPQHF. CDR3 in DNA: TGTGCCAGTGGGAGTTCCGCTCAGCCCCAGCATTTT.

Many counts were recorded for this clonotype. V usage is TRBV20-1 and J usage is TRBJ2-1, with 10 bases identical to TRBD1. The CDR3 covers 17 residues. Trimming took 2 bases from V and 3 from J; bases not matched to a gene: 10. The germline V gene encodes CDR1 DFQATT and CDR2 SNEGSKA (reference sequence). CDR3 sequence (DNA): TGCAGTGCTAGACCCCGGTTTGGGACAGGGGACTACAATGAGCAGTTCTTC. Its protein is CSARPRFGTGDYNEQFF.

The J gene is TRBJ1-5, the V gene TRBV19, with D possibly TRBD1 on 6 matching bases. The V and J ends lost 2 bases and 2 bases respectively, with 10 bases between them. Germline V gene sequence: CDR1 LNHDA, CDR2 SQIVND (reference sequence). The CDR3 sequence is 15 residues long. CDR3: CASSITGSGNQPQHF. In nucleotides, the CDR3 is TGTGCCAGTAGTATAACAGGGTCCGGCAATCAGCCCCAGCATTTT. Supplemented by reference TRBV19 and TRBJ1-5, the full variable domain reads DGGITQSPKYLFRKEGQNVTLSCEQNLNHDAMYWYRQDPGQGLRLIYYSQIVNDFQKGDIAEGYSVSREKKESFPLTVTSAQKNPTAFYLCASSITGSGNQPQHFGDGTRLSIL.

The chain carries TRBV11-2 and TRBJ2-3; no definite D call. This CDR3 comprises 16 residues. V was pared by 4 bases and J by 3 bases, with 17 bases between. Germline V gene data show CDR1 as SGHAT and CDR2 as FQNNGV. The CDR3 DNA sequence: TGTGCCAGCAGCTCCATCCTGGGCCTTGTAACAGATACGCAGTATTTT. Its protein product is CASSSILGLVTDTQYF.

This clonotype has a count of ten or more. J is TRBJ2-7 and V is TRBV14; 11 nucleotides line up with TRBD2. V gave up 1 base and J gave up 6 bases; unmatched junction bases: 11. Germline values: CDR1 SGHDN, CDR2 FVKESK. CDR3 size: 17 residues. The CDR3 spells CASSQGPLLAGVLEQYF. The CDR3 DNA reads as TGTGCCAGCAGCCAAGGCCCCCTACTAGCGGGAGTCCTCGAGCAGTACTTC.

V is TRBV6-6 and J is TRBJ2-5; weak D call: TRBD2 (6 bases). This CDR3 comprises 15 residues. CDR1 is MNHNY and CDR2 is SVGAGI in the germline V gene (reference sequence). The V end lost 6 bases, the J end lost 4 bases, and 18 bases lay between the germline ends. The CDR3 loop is CASRPQALEGETQYF. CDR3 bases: TGTGCCAGCAGGCCGCAGGCTCTGGAGGGAGAGACCCAGTACTTC.

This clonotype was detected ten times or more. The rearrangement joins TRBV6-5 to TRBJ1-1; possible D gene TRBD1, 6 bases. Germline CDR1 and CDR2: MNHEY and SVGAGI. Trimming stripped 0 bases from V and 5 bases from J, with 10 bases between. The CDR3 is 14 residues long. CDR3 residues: CASSYSGGGTEAFF. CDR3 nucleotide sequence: TGTGCCAGCAGTTACTCGGGAGGGGGAACTGAAGCTTTCTTT.

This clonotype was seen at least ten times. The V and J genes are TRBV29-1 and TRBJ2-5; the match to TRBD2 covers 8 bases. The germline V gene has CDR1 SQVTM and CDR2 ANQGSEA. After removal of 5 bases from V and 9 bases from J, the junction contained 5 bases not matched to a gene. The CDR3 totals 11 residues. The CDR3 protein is CSVPLAGSQYF. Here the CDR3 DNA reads TGCAGCGTTCCTTTAGCGGGGTCCCAGTACTTC.

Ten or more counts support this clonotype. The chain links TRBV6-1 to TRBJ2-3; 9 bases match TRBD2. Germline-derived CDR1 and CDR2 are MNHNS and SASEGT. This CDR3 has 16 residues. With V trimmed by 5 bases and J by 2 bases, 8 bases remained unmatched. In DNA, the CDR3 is TGTGCCAGCAGTCCCTTAGCGGGAGAACTCACAGATACGCAGTATTTT. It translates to CASSPLAGELTDTQYF.

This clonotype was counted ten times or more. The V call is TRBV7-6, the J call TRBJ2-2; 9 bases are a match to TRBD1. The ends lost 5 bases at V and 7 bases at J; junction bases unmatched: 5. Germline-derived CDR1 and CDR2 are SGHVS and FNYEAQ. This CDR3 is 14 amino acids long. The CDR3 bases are TGTGCCAGCAGCCCAACAGGGGGCATCGGGGAGCTGTTTTTT. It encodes CASSPTGGIGELFF.

The CDR3 sequence: CASRIGQGRNQPQHF. The DNA of the CDR3 is TGTGCCAGCAGAATCGGACAGGGGAGGAATCAGCCCCAGCATTTT. The genes are TRBV6-1 and TRBJ1-5; TRBD1 agrees at 9 bases. J gave up 4 bases and V 6 bases, and 7 bases lay outside the gene matches. Germline assignment: CDR1 MNHNS and CDR2 SASEGT. The CDR3 covers 15 residues.

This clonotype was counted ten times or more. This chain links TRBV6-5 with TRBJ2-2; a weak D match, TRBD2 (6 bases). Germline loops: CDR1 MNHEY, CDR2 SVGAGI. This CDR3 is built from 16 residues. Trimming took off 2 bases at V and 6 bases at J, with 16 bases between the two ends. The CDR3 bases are TGTGCCAGCAGTTACGATGTACACGGGGGATCCGGGGAGCTGTTTTTT. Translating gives CASSYDVHGGSGELFF.

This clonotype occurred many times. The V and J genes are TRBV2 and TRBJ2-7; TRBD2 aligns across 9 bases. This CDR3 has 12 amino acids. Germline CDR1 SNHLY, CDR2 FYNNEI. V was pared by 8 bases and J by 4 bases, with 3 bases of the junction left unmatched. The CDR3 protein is CASAGLAYEQYF. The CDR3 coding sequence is TGTGCCAGCGCGGGACTAGCATACGAGCAGTACTTC. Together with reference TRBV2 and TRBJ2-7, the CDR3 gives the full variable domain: EPEVTQTPSHQVTQMGQEVILRCVPISNHLYFYWYRQILGQKVEFLVSFYNNEISEKSEIFDDQFSVERPDGSNFTLKIRSTKLEDSAMYFCASAGLAYEQYFGPGTRLTVT.

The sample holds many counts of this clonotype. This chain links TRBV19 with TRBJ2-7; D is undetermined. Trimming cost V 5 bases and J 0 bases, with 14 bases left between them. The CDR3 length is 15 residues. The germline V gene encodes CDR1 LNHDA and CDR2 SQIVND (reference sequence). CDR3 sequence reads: CASSPTTVYSYEQYF. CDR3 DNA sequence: TGTGCCAGTAGTCCGACCACAGTTTACTCCTACGAGCAGTACTTC.

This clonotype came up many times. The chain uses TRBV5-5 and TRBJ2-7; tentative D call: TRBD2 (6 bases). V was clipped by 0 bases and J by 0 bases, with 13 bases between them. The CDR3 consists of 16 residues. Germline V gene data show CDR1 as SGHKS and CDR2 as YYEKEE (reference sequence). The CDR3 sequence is CASSLESGDGSYEQYF. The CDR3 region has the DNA TGTGCCAGCAGCTTGGAATCGGGAGACGGCTCCTACGAGCAGTACTTC.

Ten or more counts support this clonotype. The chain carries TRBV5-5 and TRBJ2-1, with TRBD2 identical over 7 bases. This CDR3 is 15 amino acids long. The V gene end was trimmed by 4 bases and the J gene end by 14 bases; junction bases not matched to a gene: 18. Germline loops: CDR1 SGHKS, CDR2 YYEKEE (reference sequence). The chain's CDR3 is CASSPKRGLADTEFF. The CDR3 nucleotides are TGTGCCAGCAGCCCAAAGAGAGGGCTAGCGGACACCGAGTTCTTC.

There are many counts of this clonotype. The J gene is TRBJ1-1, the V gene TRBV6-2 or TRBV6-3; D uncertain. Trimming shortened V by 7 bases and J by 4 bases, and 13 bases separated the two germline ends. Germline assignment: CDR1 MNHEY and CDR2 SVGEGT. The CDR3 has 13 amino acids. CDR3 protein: CASTRPQLTEAFF. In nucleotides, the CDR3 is TGTGCCAGCACTCGGCCACAACTCACTGAAGCTTTCTTT.

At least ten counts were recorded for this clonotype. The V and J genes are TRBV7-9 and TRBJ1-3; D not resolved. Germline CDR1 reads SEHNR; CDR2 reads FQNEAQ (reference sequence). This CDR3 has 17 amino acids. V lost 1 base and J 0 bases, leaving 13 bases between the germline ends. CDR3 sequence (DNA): TGTGCCAGCAGCTTAGTGCCTGACTCCCCCTCTGGAAACACCATATATTTT. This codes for CASSLVPDSPSGNTIYF.

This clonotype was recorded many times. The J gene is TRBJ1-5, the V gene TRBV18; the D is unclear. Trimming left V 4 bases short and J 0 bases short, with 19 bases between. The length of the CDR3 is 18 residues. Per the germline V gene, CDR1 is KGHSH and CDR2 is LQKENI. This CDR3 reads CASSLNHPADYSNQPQHF. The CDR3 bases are TGTGCCAGCTCACTTAATCATCCGGCGGACTATAGCAATCAGCCCCAGCATTTT.

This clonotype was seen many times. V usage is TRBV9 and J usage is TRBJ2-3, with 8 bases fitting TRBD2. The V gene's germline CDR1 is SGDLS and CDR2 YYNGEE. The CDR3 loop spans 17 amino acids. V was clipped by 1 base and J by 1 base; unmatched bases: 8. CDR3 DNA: TGTGCCAGCAGCGTAACCGGTGGAGCGGGAGGCACAGATACGCAGTATTTT. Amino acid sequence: CASSVTGGAGGTDTQYF.

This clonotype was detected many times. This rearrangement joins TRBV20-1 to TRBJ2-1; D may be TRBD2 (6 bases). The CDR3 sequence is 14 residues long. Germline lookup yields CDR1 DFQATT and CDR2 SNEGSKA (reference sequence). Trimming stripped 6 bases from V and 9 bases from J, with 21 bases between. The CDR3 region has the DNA TGCAGTGCACGAGACGGGACTTTATTTTCTGAGCAGTTCTTC. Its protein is CSARDGTLFSEQFF.

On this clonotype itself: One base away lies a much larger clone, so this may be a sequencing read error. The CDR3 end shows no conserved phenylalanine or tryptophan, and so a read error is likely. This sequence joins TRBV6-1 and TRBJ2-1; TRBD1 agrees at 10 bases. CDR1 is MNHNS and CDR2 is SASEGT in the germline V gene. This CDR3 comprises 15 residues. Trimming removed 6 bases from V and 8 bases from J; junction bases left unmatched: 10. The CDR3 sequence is CASRPSGTGAHEQFY. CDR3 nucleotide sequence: TGTGCCAGCAGACCATCCGGGACAGGGGCGCATGAGCAGTTCTAC.